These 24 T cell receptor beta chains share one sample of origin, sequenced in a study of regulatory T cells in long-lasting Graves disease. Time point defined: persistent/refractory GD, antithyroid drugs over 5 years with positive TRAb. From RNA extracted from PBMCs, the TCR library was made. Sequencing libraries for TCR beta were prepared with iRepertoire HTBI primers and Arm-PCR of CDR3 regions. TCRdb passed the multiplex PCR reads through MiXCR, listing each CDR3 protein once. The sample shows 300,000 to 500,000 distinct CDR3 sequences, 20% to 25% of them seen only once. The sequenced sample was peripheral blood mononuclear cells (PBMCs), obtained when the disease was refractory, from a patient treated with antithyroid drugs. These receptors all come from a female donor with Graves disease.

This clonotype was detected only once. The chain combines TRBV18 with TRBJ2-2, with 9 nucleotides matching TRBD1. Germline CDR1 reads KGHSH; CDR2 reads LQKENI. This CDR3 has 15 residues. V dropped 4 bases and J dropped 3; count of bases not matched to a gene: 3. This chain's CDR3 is CASSRTGADTGELFF. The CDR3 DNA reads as TGTGCCAGCTCACGGACAGGGGCAGACACCGGGGAGCTGTTTTTT.

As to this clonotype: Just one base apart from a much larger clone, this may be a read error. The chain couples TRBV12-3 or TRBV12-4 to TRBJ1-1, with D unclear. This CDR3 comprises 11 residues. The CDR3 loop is CASGLSTEASF. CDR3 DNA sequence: TGTGCCAGCGGACTAAGCACTGAAGCTTCCTTT.

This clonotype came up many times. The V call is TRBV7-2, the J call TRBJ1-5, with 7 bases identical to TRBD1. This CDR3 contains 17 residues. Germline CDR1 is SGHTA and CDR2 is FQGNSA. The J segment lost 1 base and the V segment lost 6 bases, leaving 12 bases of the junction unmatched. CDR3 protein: CASRPPDRVLSNQPQHF. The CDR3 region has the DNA TGTGCCAGCAGGCCTCCAGACAGGGTCCTAAGCAATCAGCCCCAGCATTTT.

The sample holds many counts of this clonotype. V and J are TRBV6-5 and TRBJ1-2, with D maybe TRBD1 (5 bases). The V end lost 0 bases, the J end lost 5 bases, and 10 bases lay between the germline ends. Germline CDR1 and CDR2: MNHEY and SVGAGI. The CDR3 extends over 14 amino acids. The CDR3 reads CASSYSGRGYGYTF. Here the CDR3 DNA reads TGTGCCAGCAGTTACTCTGGTCGGGGGTATGGCTACACCTTC.

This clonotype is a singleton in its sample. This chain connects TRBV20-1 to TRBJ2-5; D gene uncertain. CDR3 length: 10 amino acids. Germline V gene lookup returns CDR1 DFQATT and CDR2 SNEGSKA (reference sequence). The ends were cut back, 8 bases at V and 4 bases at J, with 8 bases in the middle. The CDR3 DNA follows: TGCAGTCCTCTCAGAGAGACCCAGTACTTC. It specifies CSPLRETQYF.

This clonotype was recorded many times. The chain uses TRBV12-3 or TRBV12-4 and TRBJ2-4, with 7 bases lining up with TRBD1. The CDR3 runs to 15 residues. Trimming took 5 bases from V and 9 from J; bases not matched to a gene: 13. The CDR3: CASSIPDTGVGIQYF. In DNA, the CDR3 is TGTGCCAGCAGTATCCCCGATACAGGGGTCGGCATTCAGTACTTC.

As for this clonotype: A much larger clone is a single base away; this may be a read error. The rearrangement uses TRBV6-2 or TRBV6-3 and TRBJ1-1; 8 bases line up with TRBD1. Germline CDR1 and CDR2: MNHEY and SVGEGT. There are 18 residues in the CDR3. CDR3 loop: CTSSYPLGQGEAVTEAFF. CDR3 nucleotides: TGTACCAGCAGTTACCCACTCGGACAGGGTGAGGCCGTGACTGAAGCTTTCTTT.

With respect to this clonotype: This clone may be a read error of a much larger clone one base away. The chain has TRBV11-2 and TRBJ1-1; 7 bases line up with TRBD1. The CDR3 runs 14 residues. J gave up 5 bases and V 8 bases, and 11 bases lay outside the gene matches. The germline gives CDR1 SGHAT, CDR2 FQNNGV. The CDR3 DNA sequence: TGTGCCAGCGGCAGACTCAGGGGGGCAACTGAAGCTTTCTTT. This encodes CASGRLRGATEAFF.

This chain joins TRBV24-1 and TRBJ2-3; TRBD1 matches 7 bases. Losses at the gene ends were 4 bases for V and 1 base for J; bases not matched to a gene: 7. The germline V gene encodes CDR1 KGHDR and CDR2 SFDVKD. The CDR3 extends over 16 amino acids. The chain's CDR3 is CATSDPGTDGTDTQYF. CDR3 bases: TGTGCCACCAGTGACCCCGGGACAGACGGCACAGATACGCAGTATTTT.

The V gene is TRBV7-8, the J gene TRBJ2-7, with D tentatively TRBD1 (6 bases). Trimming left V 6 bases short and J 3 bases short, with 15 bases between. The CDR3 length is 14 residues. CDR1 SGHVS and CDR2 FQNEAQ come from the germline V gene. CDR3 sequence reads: CASRQTGLSYEQYF. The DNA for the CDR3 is TGTGCCAGCAGACAAACAGGGTTGAGCTACGAGCAGTACTTC.

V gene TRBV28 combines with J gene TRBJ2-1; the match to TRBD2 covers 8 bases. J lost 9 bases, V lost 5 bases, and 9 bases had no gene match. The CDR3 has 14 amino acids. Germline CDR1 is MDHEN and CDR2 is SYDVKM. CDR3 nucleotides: TGTGCCAGCAGTCACGGGACTAGTGTGGGTGAGCAGTTCTTC. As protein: CASSHGTSVGEQFF.

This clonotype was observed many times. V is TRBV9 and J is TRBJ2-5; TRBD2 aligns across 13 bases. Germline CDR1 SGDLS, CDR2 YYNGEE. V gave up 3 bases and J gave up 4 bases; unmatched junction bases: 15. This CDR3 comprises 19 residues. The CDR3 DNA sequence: TGTGCCAGCAGCGCGTCCGGGACTAGCGGGACCTACCTTCCAGAGACCCAGTACTTC. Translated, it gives CASSASGTSGTYLPETQYF.

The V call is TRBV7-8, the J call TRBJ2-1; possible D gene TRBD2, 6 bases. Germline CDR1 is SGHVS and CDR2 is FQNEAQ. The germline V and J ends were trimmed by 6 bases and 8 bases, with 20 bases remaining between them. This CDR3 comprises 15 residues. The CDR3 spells CASSSPGTPPYEQFF. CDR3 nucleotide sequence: TGTGCCAGCAGTTCTCCCGGGACTCCTCCTTATGAGCAGTTCTTC.

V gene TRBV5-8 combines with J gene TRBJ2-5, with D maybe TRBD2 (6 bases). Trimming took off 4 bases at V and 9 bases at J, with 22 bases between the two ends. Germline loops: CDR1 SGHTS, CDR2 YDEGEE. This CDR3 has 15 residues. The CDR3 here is CASSPEGLPGEAQYF. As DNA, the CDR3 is TGTGCCAGCAGCCCCGAAGGACTCCCGGGGGAGGCCCAGTACTTC.

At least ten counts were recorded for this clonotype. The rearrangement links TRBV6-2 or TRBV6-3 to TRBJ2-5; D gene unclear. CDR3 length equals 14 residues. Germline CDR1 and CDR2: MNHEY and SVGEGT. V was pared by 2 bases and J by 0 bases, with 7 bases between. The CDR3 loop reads CASSYRKYQETQYF. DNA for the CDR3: TGTGCCAGCAGTTACAGGAAGTACCAAGAGACCCAGTACTTC.

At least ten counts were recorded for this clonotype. CDR3 amino acids: CAWRTAPNAYGYTF. CDR3 bases: TGTGCCTGGAGGACCGCCCCCAATGCCTATGGCTACACCTTC. The rearrangement links TRBV30 to TRBJ1-2; D is undetermined. Germline loops: CDR1 GTSNPN, CDR2 SVGIG (reference sequence). The CDR3 is made up of 14 amino acids. The ends were cut back, 3 bases at V and 4 bases at J, with 15 bases in the middle.

The CDR3: CASSRAPFYNSPLHF. CDR3 bases: TGTGCCAGCAGTCGCGCGCCGTTTTATAATTCACCCCTCCACTTT. The chain joins TRBV2 to TRBJ1-6; D uncertain. V lost 5 bases to trimming and J lost 4 bases, with 12 bases between them. The CDR3 length is 15 residues. CDR1 and CDR2 from the germline V gene are SNHLY and FYNNEI.

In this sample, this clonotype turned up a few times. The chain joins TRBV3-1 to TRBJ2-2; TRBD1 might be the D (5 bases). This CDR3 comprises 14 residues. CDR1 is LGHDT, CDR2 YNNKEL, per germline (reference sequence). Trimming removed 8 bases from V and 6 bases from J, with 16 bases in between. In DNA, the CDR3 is TGTGCCAGCTGGTTGCAGGGTGGATCCGGGGAGCTGTTTTTT. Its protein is CASWLQGGSGELFF.

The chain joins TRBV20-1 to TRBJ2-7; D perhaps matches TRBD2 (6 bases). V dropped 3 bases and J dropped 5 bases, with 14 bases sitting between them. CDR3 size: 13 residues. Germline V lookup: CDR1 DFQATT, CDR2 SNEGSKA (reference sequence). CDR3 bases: TGCAGTGCTAGGAACTTGGCGGGAAACGAGCAGTACTTC. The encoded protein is CSARNLAGNEQYF.

The CDR3 bases are TGTGCCAGCAGTTTAAATCTCGGACAGGGTGGAAGAGAAAATGGCTACACCTTC. This gives the protein CASSLNLGQGGRENGYTF. The chain combines TRBV28 with TRBJ1-2; 8 positions match TRBD1. CDR1 MDHEN and CDR2 SYDVKM come from the germline V gene. This CDR3 spans 18 amino acids. After removal of 2 bases from V and 6 bases from J, the junction contained 17 bases not matched to a gene.

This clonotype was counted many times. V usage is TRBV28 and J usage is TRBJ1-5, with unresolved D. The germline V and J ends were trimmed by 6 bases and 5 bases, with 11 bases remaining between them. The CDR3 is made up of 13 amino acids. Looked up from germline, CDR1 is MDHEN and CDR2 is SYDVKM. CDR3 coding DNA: TGTGCCAGCAGCCCCGGCAGCTATCAGCCCCAGCATTTT. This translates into CASSPGSYQPQHF.

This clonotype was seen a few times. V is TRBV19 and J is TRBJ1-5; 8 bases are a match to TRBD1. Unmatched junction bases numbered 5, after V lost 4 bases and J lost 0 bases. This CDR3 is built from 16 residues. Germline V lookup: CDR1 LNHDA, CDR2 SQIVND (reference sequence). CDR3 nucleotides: TGTGCCAGTAGTAAAGACAGGGGTGGTAGCAATCAGCCCCAGCATTTT. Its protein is CASSKDRGGSNQPQHF.

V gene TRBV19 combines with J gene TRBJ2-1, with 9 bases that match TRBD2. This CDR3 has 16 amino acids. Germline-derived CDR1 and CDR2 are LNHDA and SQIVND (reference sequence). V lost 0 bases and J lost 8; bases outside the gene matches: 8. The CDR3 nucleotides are TGTGCCAGTAGTATAGAGGCTAGCGGGGCATGGGATGAGCAGTTCTTC. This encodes CASSIEASGAWDEQFF.

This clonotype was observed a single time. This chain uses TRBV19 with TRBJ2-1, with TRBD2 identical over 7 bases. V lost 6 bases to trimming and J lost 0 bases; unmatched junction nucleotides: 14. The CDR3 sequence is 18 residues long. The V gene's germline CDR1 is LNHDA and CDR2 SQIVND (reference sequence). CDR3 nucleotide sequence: TGTGCCAGTAGCACAACCACACTAGCGCGGAGCTCCTACAATGAGCAGTTCTTC. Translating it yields CASSTTTLARSSYNEQFF. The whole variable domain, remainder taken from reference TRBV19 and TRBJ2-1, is DGGITQSPKYLFRKEGQNVTLSCEQNLNHDAMYWYRQDPGQGLRLIYYSQIVNDFQKGDIAEGYSVSREKKESFPLTVTSAQKNPTAFYLCASSTTTLARSSYNEQFFGPGTRLTVL.